Below, 31 T cell receptor beta chains from the same sample are listed, as sequenced in a study of blood T cells in healthy people across ages. Through a sample-barcoded 5' primer and a J-beta primer mix, a second PCR was run for about 6 to 11 cycles. TCRdb passed the 5' RACE reads through MiXCR, listing each CDR3 protein once. The data show about 1 million distinct CDR3 sequences, 35% to 55% seen once. The specimen sequenced was blood. These receptors came from a woman aged 55 to 70 in good health.

This clonotype appeared a few times. This chain links TRBV7-3 with TRBJ2-3; TRBD1 agrees at 8 bases. The CDR3 is 15 residues long. Germline assignment: CDR1 SGHTA and CDR2 FQGTGA. Trimming cost V 5 bases and J 3 bases; bases outside gene matches: 7. The CDR3 coding sequence is TGTGCCAGCAGCCCCTCAGGGGGCGCAACAGATACGCAGTATTTT. It yields the protein CASSPSGGATDTQYF.

This clonotype was counted between two and nine times. Here the CDR3 reads CSARARKRGYTQYF. CDR3 nucleotides: TGCAGTGCTAGAGCCCGGAAGAGGGGATATACGCAGTATTTT. The chain carries TRBV20-1 and TRBJ2-3; tentatively, D is TRBD1 or TRBD2 (5 bases each). Trimming stripped 1 base from V and 7 bases from J, with 15 bases between. This CDR3 comprises 14 residues. CDR1 and CDR2 (germline): DFQATT, SNEGSKA (reference sequence).

This clonotype was observed a few times. The V call is TRBV6-2 or TRBV6-3, the J call TRBJ1-2; D might be TRBD1 (5 bases). The CDR3 covers 17 residues. Germline V CDR1 and CDR2: MNHEY, SVGEGT. Trimming removed 6 bases at V and 8 bases at J, with 28 bases between. The CDR3 sequence is CASRIKPGTWVDRGYTF. The DNA of the CDR3 is TGTGCCAGCAGAATCAAGCCGGGGACTTGGGTGGATCGCGGCTACACCTTC.

The chain couples TRBV20-1 to TRBJ2-6; maybe TRBD1 (6 bases). The germline V gene encodes CDR1 DFQATT and CDR2 SNEGSKA (reference sequence). V was trimmed by 2 bases and J by 2 bases, leaving 10 bases between them. The CDR3 is made up of 15 amino acids. CDR3 amino acids: CSARPGQAGANVLTF. The CDR3, as DNA: TGCAGTGCTAGACCGGGACAAGCTGGGGCCAACGTCCTGACTTTC.

This clonotype was counted ten times or more. This chain connects TRBV20-1 to TRBJ2-7; 9 bases are a match to TRBD2. J was trimmed by 5 bases and V by 3 bases; bases with no gene match: 5. The length of the CDR3 is 13 residues. The germline V gene has CDR1 DFQATT and CDR2 SNEGSKA (reference sequence). The CDR3 loop is CSASLAGVNEQYF. In DNA form, the CDR3 reads TGCAGTGCTAGTTTAGCGGGAGTGAACGAGCAGTACTTC.

The chain recombines TRBV2 with TRBJ2-1, with D possibly matching TRBD2 (6 bases). The CDR3 has 15 amino acids. The germline CDR1 and CDR2 sequences are SNHLY and FYNNEI. Trimming took 2 bases from V and 6 from J, leaving 14 bases between them. For the CDR3, the DNA is TGTGCCAGCAGTGAAAGGGACTTACCCTTCAATGAGCAGTTCTTC. Residues: CASSERDLPFNEQFF.

The rearrangement uses TRBV3-1 and TRBJ1-5; D is undetermined. The CDR3 spans 12 residues. Trimming stripped 3 bases from V and 7 bases from J, with 7 bases between. Looked up from germline, CDR1 is LGHDT and CDR2 is YNNKEL (reference sequence). The CDR3 loop is CASSQGGQPQHF. The CDR3 DNA reads TGTGCCAGCAGCCAGGGAGGGCAGCCCCAGCATTTT.

This chain joins TRBV20-1 and TRBJ2-1; 14 bases match TRBD2. The CDR3 sequence is 14 residues long. With V trimmed by 0 bases and J by 14 bases, 6 bases remained unmatched. Per germline, CDR1 DFQATT and CDR2 SNEGSKA (reference sequence). The CDR3 reads CSAREDGTSGRKFF. In nucleotides, the CDR3 is TGCAGTGCTAGAGAAGACGGGACTAGCGGGAGAAAGTTCTTC.

V usage is TRBV29-1 and J usage is TRBJ2-3, with a tentative D call TRBD2 (6 bases). Germline lookup yields CDR1 SQVTM and CDR2 ANQGSEA. This CDR3 contains 13 residues. V was shortened by 5 bases and J by 6 bases, with 15 bases between the two germline ends. The CDR3 DNA reads TGCAGCGTTAACGGAGGGGAAAAGGATACGCAGTATTTT. It is translated as CSVNGGEKDTQYF.

A few counts support this clonotype. The J gene is TRBJ2-7, the V gene TRBV27, with a tentative D call TRBD1 (6 bases). The CDR3 loop spans 15 amino acids. Germline V gene sequence: CDR1 MNHEY, CDR2 SMNVEV (reference sequence). Trimming left V 7 bases short and J 0 bases short, with 16 bases between. CDR3 sequence (DNA): TGTGCCAGCAAATGGGGCCAGGGGTACTCCTACGAGCAGTACTTC. This sequence encodes CASKWGQGYSYEQYF.

The rearrangement links TRBV5-1 to TRBJ2-7, with D uncertain. The tail of the sequence fits TRBJ2-5 better, so the J call may be wrong. Germline assignment: CDR1 SGHRS and CDR2 YFSETQ. This CDR3 has 14 residues. For the CDR3, the DNA is TGCGCCAGCAGCTTGGAAGACGTAGGAGAGACCCAGTACTTC. Its translation is CASSLEDVGETQYF.

The chain employs TRBV27 and TRBJ1-2; D uncertain. Germline-derived CDR1 and CDR2 are MNHEY and SMNVEV (reference sequence). V was pared by 0 bases and J by 8 bases, with 13 bases between. This CDR3 spans 14 amino acids. CDR3 in amino acids: CASSLSLTLGGYTF. The CDR3 DNA sequence: TGTGCCAGCAGTTTATCGCTCACCCTGGGAGGCTACACCTTC.

This rearrangement joins TRBV6-5 to TRBJ1-2; no clear D gene. Germline V gene data show CDR1 as MNHEY and CDR2 as SVGAGI. Between the trimmed V and J ends, which lost 2 bases and 4 bases, there was a span of 14 bases. There are 15 residues in the CDR3. The CDR3, as DNA: TGTGCCAGCAGTTACGCCGGACGGGGTGGCTATGGCTACACCTTC. It specifies CASSYAGRGGYGYTF.

The rearrangement uses TRBV27 and TRBJ2-4; no firm D call. With the DNA end fitting TRBJ2-7 better, the J assignment may be wrong. CDR1 MNHEY and CDR2 SMNVEV come from the germline V gene (reference sequence). The CDR3 sequence is 14 residues long. CDR3 loop: CASSFNGIPYEQYF. The CDR3 nucleotides read TGTGCCAGCAGTTTCAACGGAATTCCCTACGAGCAGTACTTC.

This rearrangement joins TRBV15 to TRBJ1-2, with D hard to call. The CDR3 is 11 residues long. The germline V and J ends were trimmed by 4 bases and 7 bases, with 7 bases remaining between them. Germline CDR1 LNHNV, CDR2 YYDKDF (reference sequence). CDR3 residues: CATSNGGGYTF. CDR3 in DNA: TGTGCCACCAGCAATGGCGGTGGCTACACCTTC.

The chain couples TRBV11-2 to TRBJ2-5, with a tentative D call TRBD2 (7 bases). V lost 0 bases, J lost 2 bases, and 13 bases lay in between. This CDR3 contains 16 residues. Germline V gene sequence: CDR1 SGHAT, CDR2 FQNNGV. Written as DNA, the CDR3 is TGTGCCAGCAGCTTAGAGGGGGGGGCATTACAAGAGACCCAGTACTTC. Its protein is CASSLEGGALQETQYF.

The chain carries TRBV7-9 and TRBJ1-2; tentative D call: TRBD1 (5 bases). The CDR3 is made up of 15 amino acids. The V and J ends lost 5 bases and 5 bases respectively, with 18 bases between them. The germline CDR1 and CDR2 sequences are SEHNR and FQNEAQ (reference sequence). This chain's CDR3 is CASSQGAILTYGYTF. In DNA, the CDR3 is TGTGCCAGCAGCCAAGGGGCGATCCTCACGTATGGCTACACCTTC.

V is TRBV20-1 and J is TRBJ2-7; TRBD2 might be the D (5 bases). V lost 6 bases to trimming and J lost 7 bases, with 25 bases between them. The germline V gene encodes CDR1 DFQATT and CDR2 SNEGSKA (reference sequence). CDR3 length: 15 amino acids. The chain's CDR3 is CSANRAVNSYNEQYF. The CDR3, as DNA: TGCAGTGCCAACCGAGCGGTAAATTCCTACAATGAGCAGTACTTC.

The chain couples TRBV4-1 to TRBJ1-2, with 12 bases fitting TRBD1. The CDR3 length is 17 residues. V shed 2 bases and J 7 bases; nucleotides not matched to a gene: 11. In germline, CDR1 is MGHRA, CDR2 YSYEKL. The CDR3 protein is CASSQLRRGTGGLGYTF. The CDR3 DNA sequence: TGCGCCAGCAGCCAACTTCGTCGCGGGACAGGGGGCCTTGGCTACACCTTC.

This clonotype occurred a few times. The chain is built from TRBV3-1 and TRBJ2-7; no reliable D call. CDR3 length equals 15 residues. Deletions cut 0 bases from V and 6 bases from J, with 15 bases between. Germline-derived CDR1 and CDR2 are LGHDT and YNNKEL (reference sequence). CDR3 amino acids: CASSQDMRGRTEQYF. In DNA form, the CDR3 reads TGTGCCAGCAGCCAAGATATGCGAGGCAGAACCGAGCAGTACTTC.

The CDR3 sequence: CAIGGGDTQYF. DNA of the CDR3: TGTGCCATCGGGGGTGGTGATACGCAGTATTTT. This chain uses TRBV7-9 with TRBJ2-3; D is perhaps TRBD2 (6 bases). The CDR3 length is 11 residues. The V end lost 10 bases, the J end lost 6 bases, and 11 bases lay between the germline ends. CDR1 and CDR2 (germline): SEHNR, FQNEAQ (reference sequence).

This clonotype was recorded only once. V is TRBV4-2 and J is TRBJ1-1; no definite D call. This CDR3 is built from 15 residues. CDR1 and CDR2 from the germline V gene are LGHNA and YNFKEQ. V was cut by 0 bases and J by 0 bases, with 8 bases left in between. The chain's CDR3 is CASSQDLGMNTEAFF. DNA of the CDR3: TGTGCCAGCAGCCAAGACCTGGGGATGAACACTGAAGCTTTCTTT.

This clonotype appeared a few times. This chain joins TRBV27 and TRBJ1-4; no firm D call. Germline CDR1 is MNHEY and CDR2 is SMNVEV (reference sequence). V was shortened by 4 bases and J by 8 bases, with 17 bases between the two germline ends. The CDR3 consists of 15 residues. CDR3: CASSYTGSFGEKLFF. Here the CDR3 DNA reads TGTGCCAGCAGTTACACCGGGAGCTTCGGGGAAAAACTGTTTTTT.

J is TRBJ1-1 and V is TRBV28; D uncertain. This CDR3 has 13 amino acids. The V gene's germline CDR1 is MDHEN and CDR2 SYDVKM. Between the trimmed V and J ends, which lost 8 bases and 9 bases, there was a span of 19 bases. The CDR3, as DNA: TGTGCCAGCCGCCTTATGGCCCTTGATAAAGCTTTCTTT. The encoded protein is CASRLMALDKAFF.

The chain links TRBV19 to TRBJ2-7, with 7 bases identical to TRBD1. V shed 2 bases, J shed 7 bases, and the junction held 8 bases outside the gene matches. The CDR3 totals 14 residues. Germline V gives CDR1 LNHDA, CDR2 SQIVND (reference sequence). This CDR3 is CASSISGGPGEQYF. The CDR3, as DNA: TGTGCCAGTAGTATATCAGGGGGTCCGGGTGAGCAGTACTTC.

Concerning this clonotype itself: A much larger clone lies a single base off, so this may be a read error. This chain links TRBV29-1 with TRBJ2-5, with D possibly TRBD2 on 5 matching bases. TRBJ2-7 matches the DNA end more closely, so the J call is doubtful. Germline V gene sequence: CDR1 SQVTM, CDR2 ANQGSEA. The CDR3 is made up of 13 amino acids. For the CDR3, the DNA is TGCGGCGTTGAAGATAAAACTAGCTACGAGCAGTACTTC. Protein: CGVEDKTSYEQYF.

V and J are TRBV11-2 and TRBJ2-3, with 14 nucleotides matching TRBD2. The V and J ends lost 5 bases and 3 bases, in that order; junction bases with no gene match: 7. Germline V gene lookup returns CDR1 SGHAT and CDR2 FQNNGV. The CDR3 has 17 residues. The CDR3 loop reads CASSGRLAGGPTDTQYF. DNA of the CDR3: TGTGCCAGCAGCGGCCGACTAGCGGGAGGGCCTACAGATACGCAGTATTTT.

This clonotype was recorded many times. The chain is built from TRBV29-1 and TRBJ2-1, with D perhaps given as TRBD1 or TRBD2 (5 bases each). The CDR3 length is 13 residues. The germline CDR1 and CDR2 sequences are SQVTM and ANQGSEA. Deletions cut 3 bases from V and 9 bases from J, with 15 bases between. CDR3 nucleotides: TGCAGCGTTGAGTCCGAGACCGGGACTGAGCAGTTCTTC. Protein sequence: CSVESETGTEQFF.

This clonotype has just one count. This sequence joins TRBV4-1 and TRBJ2-1; 7 bases are a match to TRBD2. The germline CDR1 and CDR2 sequences are MGHRA and YSYEKL. The V gene end was trimmed by 1 base and the J gene end by 3 bases; junction bases not matched to a gene: 9. The CDR3 covers 17 residues. The CDR3 is CASSQVNIGLDYNEQFF. The CDR3 DNA reads as TGCGCCAGCAGCCAAGTAAACATAGGACTAGACTACAATGAGCAGTTCTTC.

V is TRBV20-1 and J is TRBJ2-2, with TRBD1 as a possible D gene (6 bases). Deletions cut 5 bases from V and 3 bases from J, with 19 bases between. Germline V gives CDR1 DFQATT, CDR2 SNEGSKA (reference sequence). The CDR3 is 16 residues long. The CDR3 sequence: CSALDRDKAYTGELFF. The CDR3 DNA sequence: TGCAGTGCTTTGGACCGGGACAAAGCTTACACCGGGGAGCTGTTTTTT.

The V call is TRBV30, the J call TRBJ2-1, with unresolved D. Germline V gene lookup returns CDR1 GTSNPN and CDR2 SVGIG (reference sequence). CDR3 length: 14 residues. The V gene lost 2 bases and the J gene lost 1 base, with 9 bases spanning the gap. The CDR3 here is CAWSIGGSYNEQFF. CDR3 in DNA: TGTGCCTGGAGTATTGGCGGTTCCTACAATGAGCAGTTCTTC.